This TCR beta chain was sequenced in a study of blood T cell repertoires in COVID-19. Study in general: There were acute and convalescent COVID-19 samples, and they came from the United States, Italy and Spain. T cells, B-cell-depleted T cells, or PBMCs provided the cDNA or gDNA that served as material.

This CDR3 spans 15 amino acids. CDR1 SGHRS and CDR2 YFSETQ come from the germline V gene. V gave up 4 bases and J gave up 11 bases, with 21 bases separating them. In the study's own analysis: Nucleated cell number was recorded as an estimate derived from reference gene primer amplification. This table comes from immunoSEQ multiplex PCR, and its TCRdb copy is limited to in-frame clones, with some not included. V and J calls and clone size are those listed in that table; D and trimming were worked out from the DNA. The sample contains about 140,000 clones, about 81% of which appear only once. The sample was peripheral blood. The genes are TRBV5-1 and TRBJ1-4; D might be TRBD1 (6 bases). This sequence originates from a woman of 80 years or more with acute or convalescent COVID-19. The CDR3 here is CASSLLPLGTIKLFF. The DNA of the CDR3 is TGCGCCAGCAGCCTGCTACCTCTCGGGACAATTAAACTGTTTTTT.